The TCR beta chain described here comes from a study of cytomegalovirus exposure and HLA in healthy donors. Regarding the study as a whole: Previous analysis showed most TCR beta V segments were productive about 87% or about 30% of the time.

In regard to this clone: Its antigen is still unknown.

This CDR3 has 13 residues. CDR1 and CDR2 from the germline V gene are SGHTA and FQGNSA. Trimming removed 5 bases from V and 11 bases from J, with 16 bases in between. The primer mix had 60 Vbeta and 13 Jbeta primers. The assay was immunoSEQ multiplex PCR, and TCRdb's table has in-frame clones only and misses some. The ten top clones account for approximately 2.4%, within a sample of about 140,000 clones. The sample comprised PBMCs. The origin of this receptor is a man in his forties in good health and CMV-seronegative. The gene calls are TRBV7-2 and TRBJ1-5; the D gene is possibly TRBD1 (5 bases). Here the CDR3 DNA reads TGTGCCAGCAGCCTTCAGGGAGGGGTGACCCAGCATTTT. This encodes CASSLQGGVTQHF. The whole variable domain, filled in from reference TRBV7-2 and TRBJ1-5, reads GAGVSQSPSNKVTEKGKDVELRCDPISGHTALYWYRQSLGQGLEFLIYFQGNSAPDKSGLPSDRFSAERTGGSVSTLTIQRTQQEDSAVYLCASSLQGGVTQHFGDGTRLSIL.